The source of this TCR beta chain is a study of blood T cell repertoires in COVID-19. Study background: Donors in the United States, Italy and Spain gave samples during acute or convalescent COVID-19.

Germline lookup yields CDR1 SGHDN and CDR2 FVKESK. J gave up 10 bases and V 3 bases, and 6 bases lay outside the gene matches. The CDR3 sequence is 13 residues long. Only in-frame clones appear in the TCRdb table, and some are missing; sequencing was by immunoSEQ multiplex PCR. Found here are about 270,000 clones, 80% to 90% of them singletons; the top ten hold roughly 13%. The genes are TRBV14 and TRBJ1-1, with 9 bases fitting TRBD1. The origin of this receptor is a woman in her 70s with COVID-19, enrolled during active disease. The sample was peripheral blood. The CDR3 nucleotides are TGTGCCAGCAGCCAGTCCCGGGACAGGGCAGCTTTCTTT. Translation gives CASSQSRDRAAFF.